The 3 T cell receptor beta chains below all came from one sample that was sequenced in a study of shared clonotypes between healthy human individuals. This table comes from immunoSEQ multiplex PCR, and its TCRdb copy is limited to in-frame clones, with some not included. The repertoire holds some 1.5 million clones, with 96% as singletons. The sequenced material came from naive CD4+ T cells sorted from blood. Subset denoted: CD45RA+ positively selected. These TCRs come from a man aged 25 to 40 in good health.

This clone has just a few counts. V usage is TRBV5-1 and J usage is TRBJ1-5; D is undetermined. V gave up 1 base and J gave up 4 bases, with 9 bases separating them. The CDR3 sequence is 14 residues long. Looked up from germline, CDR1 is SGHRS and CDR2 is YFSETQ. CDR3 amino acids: CASSLSGKNQPQHF. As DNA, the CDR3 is TGCGCCAGCAGCTTGTCGGGCAAAAATCAGCCCCAGCATTTT.

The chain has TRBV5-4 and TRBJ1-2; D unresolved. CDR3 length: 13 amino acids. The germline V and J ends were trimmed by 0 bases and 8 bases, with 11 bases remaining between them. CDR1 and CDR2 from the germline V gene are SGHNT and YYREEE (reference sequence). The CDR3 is CASSLESGRGYTF. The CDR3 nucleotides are TGTGCCAGCAGCTTGGAGTCAGGTCGGGGCTACACCTTC.

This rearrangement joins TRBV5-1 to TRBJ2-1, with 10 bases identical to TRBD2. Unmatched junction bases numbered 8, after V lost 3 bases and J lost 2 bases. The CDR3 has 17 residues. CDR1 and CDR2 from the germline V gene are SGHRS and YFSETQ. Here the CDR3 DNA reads TGCGCCAGCAGCTCGAACCCCGGGACTAGCGCCTACAATGAGCAGTTCTTC. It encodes CASSSNPGTSAYNEQFF.